Presented here are 20 T cell receptor beta chains from one specimen sequenced in a study of cytomegalovirus exposure and HLA in healthy donors. Both 60 Vbeta primers and 13 Jbeta primers went into the PCR. TCRdb's copy holds only in-frame clones and misses some; the assay was immunoSEQ multiplex PCR. The sample has around 200,000 clones, 77% seen once. Sequencing was carried out using PBMCs. These receptors came from a woman aged 55-70 years in good health and CMV-seropositive.

The chain links TRBV28 to TRBJ1-3; D perhaps matches TRBD1 (6 bases). The CDR3 contains 14 residues. Germline V gives CDR1 MDHEN, CDR2 SYDVKM. V lost 7 bases and J 3 bases, leaving 13 bases between the germline ends. CDR3 nucleotides: TGTGCCAGCAATTCAGGGGCTAGTGGAAACACCATATATTTT. Its translation: CASNSGASGNTIYF.

This clone came up once. The V gene is TRBV27, the J gene TRBJ1-2, with D unresolved. CDR1 is MNHEY, CDR2 SMNVEV, per germline (reference sequence). This CDR3 spans 12 amino acids. The V end lost 6 bases, the J end lost 2 bases, and 7 bases lay between the germline ends. The CDR3 here is CASREQNYGYTF. DNA of the CDR3: TGTGCCAGCAGAGAACAGAACTATGGCTACACCTTC.

The rearrangement links TRBV6-5 to TRBJ1-6; possibly TRBD1 for D (5 bases). V lost 8 bases, J lost 10 bases, and 15 bases lay in between. The CDR3 extends over 13 amino acids. Germline CDR1 reads MNHEY; CDR2 reads SVGAGI. The CDR3 DNA reads TGTGCCAGCGGGCGGGACTTACTATCACCCCTCCACTTT. It is translated as CASGRDLLSPLHF.

This clone was seen more than once but under ten times. The V gene is TRBV27, the J gene TRBJ1-6; D is perhaps TRBD1 (5 bases). With 1 base removed from V and 10 bases from J, the gap between germline ends came to 17 bases. This CDR3 is built from 16 residues. Looked up from germline, CDR1 is MNHEY and CDR2 is SMNVEV (reference sequence). DNA of the CDR3: TGTGCCAGCAGTTTATTGGTGGGGGGACTTGGATCACCCCTCCACTTT. Its protein is CASSLLVGGLGSPLHF.

V gene TRBV10-2 combines with J gene TRBJ2-7; 7 bases are a match to TRBD1. The DNA matches TRBJ2-5 better at its end, which makes the J call doubtful. CDR1 is WSHSY, CDR2 SAAADI, per germline. The CDR3 contains 13 residues. Here the CDR3 DNA reads TGCGCCAGCAGATTTTCAGGGGGAGAGACCCAGTACTTC. Protein sequence: CASRFSGGETQYF.

This clone was counted only a few times. The genes are TRBV5-1 and TRBJ2-7, with 13 nucleotides matching TRBD2. J was trimmed by 6 bases and V by 3 bases; bases with no gene match: 6. CDR1 is SGHRS, CDR2 YFSETQ, per germline. The CDR3 runs 15 residues. CDR3 sequence (DNA): TGCGCCAGCAGCTCCAGGACTAGCGGGAGCTCCGAGCAGTACTTC. It is translated as CASSSRTSGSSEQYF.

This chain connects TRBV7-2 to TRBJ1-2, with D hard to call. Deletions cut 1 base from V and 4 bases from J, with 10 bases between. The CDR3 has 14 amino acids. CDR1 and CDR2 from the germline V gene are SGHTA and FQGNSA. The CDR3: CASSLGRASYGYTF. CDR3 coding DNA: TGTGCCAGCAGCTTAGGGAGGGCATCCTATGGCTACACCTTC.

The genes are TRBV6-5 and TRBJ1-1; D is unclear. The CDR3 has 14 amino acids. V was pared by 7 bases and J by 1 base, with 13 bases between. Germline V CDR1 and CDR2: MNHEY, SVGAGI. CDR3 in DNA: TGTGCCAGCATGTTCACAGCATCGAACACTGAAGCTTTCTTT. Its translation is CASMFTASNTEAFF.

This chain links TRBV14 with TRBJ2-7; TRBD1 agrees at 9 bases. With V trimmed by 3 bases and J by 3 bases, 6 bases remained unmatched. Germline CDR1 SGHDN, CDR2 FVKESK. CDR3 length equals 15 residues. The CDR3 nucleotides read TGTGCCAGCAGCCAGACCGGGACAGGGAACTACGAGCAGTACTTC. Protein product: CASSQTGTGNYEQYF.

The chain recombines TRBV29-1 with TRBJ2-3; 7 bases agree with TRBD2. V was clipped by 5 bases and J by 1 base; unmatched bases: 6. In germline, CDR1 is SQVTM, CDR2 ANQGSEA. The CDR3 is made up of 14 amino acids. CDR3 protein: CSVMTSTGTDTQYF. The CDR3 DNA reads TGCAGCGTTATGACTAGCACGGGCACAGATACGCAGTATTTT.

The V gene is TRBV19, the J gene TRBJ2-7; D is perhaps TRBD1 (6 bases). Between the trimmed V and J ends, which lost 9 bases and 6 bases, there was a span of 18 bases. The CDR3 consists of 13 residues. The germline V gene encodes CDR1 LNHDA and CDR2 SQIVND (reference sequence). CDR3 sequence reads: CASRTPQGTEQYF. The CDR3 nucleotides are TGTGCCAGCCGGACGCCACAGGGAACCGAGCAGTACTTC.

The V and J genes are TRBV7-2 and TRBJ2-1; 8 bases map to TRBD2. Germline trimming cut 8 bases from V and 4 bases from J; bases unmatched to any gene: 7. The CDR3 runs 14 residues. Germline V gene lookup returns CDR1 SGHTA and CDR2 FQGNSA. The CDR3 sequence is CASATGGLYNEQFF. The CDR3 nucleotides read TGTGCCAGCGCTACGGGGGGGCTTTACAATGAGCAGTTCTTC. Looking up the rest from reference TRBV7-2 and TRBJ2-1 gives the full variable domain: GAGVSQSPSNKVTEKGKDVELRCDPISGHTALYWYRQSLGQGLEFLIYFQGNSAPDKSGLPSDRFSAERTGGSVSTLTIQRTQQEDSAVYLCASATGGLYNEQFFGPGTRLTVL.

This clone was counted a few times. This chain links TRBV28 with TRBJ1-1; D gene ambiguous. Germline CDR1 MDHEN, CDR2 SYDVKM. V lost 2 bases and J lost 2, with 12 bases in between. The CDR3 spans 15 residues. Here the CDR3 DNA reads TGTGCCAGCAGTTTAGTTGGCTCAATAAACACTGAAGCTTTCTTT. This sequence encodes CASSLVGSINTEAFF.

This clone was counted once. This rearrangement joins TRBV28 to TRBJ2-7; D gene unclear. V was cut by 7 bases and J by 2 bases, with 6 bases left in between. The length of the CDR3 is 11 residues. Germline V gives CDR1 MDHEN, CDR2 SYDVKM. CDR3 sequence: CASNNPYEQYF. Here the CDR3 DNA reads TGTGCCAGCAACAATCCCTACGAGCAGTACTTC.

A few counts support this clone. The chain links TRBV19 to TRBJ1-2; possibly TRBD1 for D (5 bases). Germline CDR1 is LNHDA and CDR2 is SQIVND (reference sequence). This CDR3 comprises 14 residues. Trimming shortened V by 3 bases and J by 4 bases, and 12 bases separated the two germline ends. The CDR3 nucleotides are TGTGCCAGTAGTATTGGTCCGGGGGGCTATGGCTACACCTTC. Translated, it gives CASSIGPGGYGYTF.

The chain has TRBV20-1 and TRBJ1-2, with 9 bases identical to TRBD1. This CDR3 contains 11 residues. Germline CDR1 reads DFQATT; CDR2 reads SNEGSKA (reference sequence). The trim removed 6 bases at V and 8 bases at J, leaving 4 bases unmatched. Here the CDR3 DNA reads TGCAGTGCCGACAGGGGGTCCGGCTACACCTTC. It specifies CSADRGSGYTF.

This clone was seen more than once but under ten times. The rearrangement joins TRBV20-1 to TRBJ1-2; D unresolved. CDR3 size: 10 residues. V gave up 3 bases and J gave up 5 bases, with 4 bases separating them. Germline values: CDR1 DFQATT, CDR2 SNEGSKA (reference sequence). This CDR3 is CSASLYGYTF. The CDR3 bases are TGCAGTGCTAGCCTTTATGGCTACACCTTC.

The CDR3 coding sequence is TGTGCCAGCAGCTTAGCAAGGACACCCAACTATGGCTACACCTTC. The encoded protein is CASSLARTPNYGYTF. V is TRBV7-8 and J is TRBJ1-2, with D possibly being TRBD1 (5 bases). The germline V gene has CDR1 SGHVS and CDR2 FQNEAQ. Trimming removed 0 bases from V and 2 bases from J, with 10 bases in between. The CDR3 extends over 15 amino acids.

The sample holds one count of this clone. Distinct nucleotide sequences in the sample also encode this CDR3. The chain combines TRBV19 with TRBJ2-2, with D perhaps TRBD1 (5 bases). Germline CDR1 reads LNHDA; CDR2 reads SQIVND (reference sequence). The V gene lost 3 bases and the J gene lost 5 bases, with 7 bases spanning the gap. The CDR3 covers 13 residues. The CDR3 DNA follows: TGTGCCAGTAGTATTGCAGGGACCGGGGAGCTGTTTTTT. Translating gives CASSIAGTGELFF.

The table lists this clone with a count of one. This chain links TRBV18 with TRBJ1-2, with TRBD1 identical over 9 bases. This CDR3 has 14 amino acids. Germline values: CDR1 KGHSH, CDR2 LQKENI. V dropped 6 bases and J dropped 6; count of bases not matched to a gene: 8. The CDR3 region has the DNA TGTGCCAGCTCCACAGGGGGCGCAATCAATGGCTACACCTTC. This translates into CASSTGGAINGYTF. The whole variable domain, remainder taken from reference TRBV18 and TRBJ1-2, is NAGVMQNPRHLVRRRGQEARLRCSPMKGHSHVYWYRQLPEEGLKFMVYLQKENIIDESGMPKERFSAEFPKEGPSILRIQQVVRGDSAAYFCASSTGGAINGYTFGSGTRLTVV.